This TCR beta chain comes out of a study of identical twins. General observations from the study: Invariant MAIT and iNKT cells may have partly biased zero-insertion analyses.

A few counts support this clonotype. Antigen specificity is unknown. TCRdb ran MiXCR on the 5' RACE reads and lists one entry per CDR3 protein. The repertoire holds roughly 240,000 distinct CDR3 sequences, around 7% seen once, with about 3.6% in the top ten. Germline V CDR1 and CDR2: MNHEY, SVGAGI. V dropped 2 bases and J dropped 5 bases, with 12 bases sitting between them. The CDR3 totals 15 residues. The data also belong to a second study, concerning yellow fever vaccine responses in identical twins.

The J gene is TRBJ2-2, the V gene TRBV6-5; tentatively, D is TRBD1 or TRBD2 (5 bases each). The sequence was collected from a young woman in good health. What was sequenced was memory (CD45RO+) T cells sorted from blood. CDR3 sequence (DNA): TGTGCCAGCAGTTACATGGGGGTGGGAACCGGGGAGCTGTTTTTT. This gives the protein CASSYMGVGTGELFF.